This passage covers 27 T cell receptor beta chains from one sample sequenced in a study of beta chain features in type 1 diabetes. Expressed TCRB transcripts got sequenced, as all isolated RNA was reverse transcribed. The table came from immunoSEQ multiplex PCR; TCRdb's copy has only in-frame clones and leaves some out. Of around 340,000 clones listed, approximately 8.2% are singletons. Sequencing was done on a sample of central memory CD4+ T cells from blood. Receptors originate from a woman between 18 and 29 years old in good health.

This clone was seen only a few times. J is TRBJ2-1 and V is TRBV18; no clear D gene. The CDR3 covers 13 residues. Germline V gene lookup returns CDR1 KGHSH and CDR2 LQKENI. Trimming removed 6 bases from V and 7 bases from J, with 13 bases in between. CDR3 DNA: TGTGCCAGCTCCAGCCCCTTTCTAAATGAGCAGTTCTTC. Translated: CASSSPFLNEQFF.

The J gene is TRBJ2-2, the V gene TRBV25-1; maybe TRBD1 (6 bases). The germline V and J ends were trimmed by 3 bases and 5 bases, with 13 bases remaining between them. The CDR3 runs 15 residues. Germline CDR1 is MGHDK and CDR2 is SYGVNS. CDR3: CASSDRGGETGELFF. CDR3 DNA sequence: TGTGCCAGCAGTGACAGGGGCGGTGAAACCGGGGAGCTGTTTTTT.

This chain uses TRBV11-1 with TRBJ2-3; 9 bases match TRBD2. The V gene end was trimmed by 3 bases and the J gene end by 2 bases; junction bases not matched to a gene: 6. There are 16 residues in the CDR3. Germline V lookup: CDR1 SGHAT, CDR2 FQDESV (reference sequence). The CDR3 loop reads CASSFGGRGLTDTQYF. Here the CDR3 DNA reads TGTGCCAGCAGCTTCGGCGGGAGGGGGCTCACAGATACGCAGTATTTT.

The CDR3 sequence is CASSLAGSRGYTF. The CDR3 DNA reads as TGTGCCAGCAGTCTCGCCGGGTCTAGGGGCTACACCTTC. The chain is built from TRBV27 and TRBJ1-2, with D unclear. The V end lost 5 bases, the J end lost 8 bases, and 15 bases lay between the germline ends. The CDR3 totals 13 residues. Germline CDR1 is MNHEY and CDR2 is SMNVEV (reference sequence).

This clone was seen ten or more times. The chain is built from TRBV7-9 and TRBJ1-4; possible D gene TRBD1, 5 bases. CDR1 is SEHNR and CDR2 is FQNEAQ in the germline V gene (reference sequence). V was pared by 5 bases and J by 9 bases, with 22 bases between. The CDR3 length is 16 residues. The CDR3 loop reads CASSEPTGGTVKKLFF. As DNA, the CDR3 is TGTGCCAGCAGCGAACCGACGGGCGGGACGGTGAAAAAACTGTTTTTT.

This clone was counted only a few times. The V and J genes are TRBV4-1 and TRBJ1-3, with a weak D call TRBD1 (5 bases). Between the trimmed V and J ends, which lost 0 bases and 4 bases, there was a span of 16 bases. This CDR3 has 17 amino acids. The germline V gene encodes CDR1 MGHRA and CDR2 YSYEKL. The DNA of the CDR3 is TGCGCCAGCAGCCAAGAGGGGTTGGTGGGACGCGGAAACACCATATATTTT. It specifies CASSQEGLVGRGNTIYF.

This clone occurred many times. This chain's CDR3 is CASSATGGSGANVLTF. The DNA for the CDR3 is TGTGCCAGCAGCGCGACAGGGGGATCAGGGGCCAACGTCCTGACTTTC. The chain combines TRBV9 with TRBJ2-6; 9 bases line up with TRBD1. V dropped 3 bases and J dropped 4; count of bases not matched to a gene: 5. CDR3 length: 16 residues. CDR1 and CDR2 (germline): SGDLS, YYNGEE.

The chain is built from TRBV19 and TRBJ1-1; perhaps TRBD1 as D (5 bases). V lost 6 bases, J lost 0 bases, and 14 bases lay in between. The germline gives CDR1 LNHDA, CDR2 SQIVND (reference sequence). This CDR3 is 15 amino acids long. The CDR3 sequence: CASSVTKTVNTEAFF. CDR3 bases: TGTGCCAGTAGCGTTACCAAGACAGTGAACACTGAAGCTTTCTTT.

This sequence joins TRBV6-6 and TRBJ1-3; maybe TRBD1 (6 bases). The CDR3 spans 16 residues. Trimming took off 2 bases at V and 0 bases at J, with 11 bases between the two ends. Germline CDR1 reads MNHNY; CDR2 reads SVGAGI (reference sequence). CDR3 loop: CASSYRTANSGNTIYF. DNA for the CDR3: TGTGCCAGCAGTTACCGGACAGCCAACTCTGGAAACACCATATATTTT.

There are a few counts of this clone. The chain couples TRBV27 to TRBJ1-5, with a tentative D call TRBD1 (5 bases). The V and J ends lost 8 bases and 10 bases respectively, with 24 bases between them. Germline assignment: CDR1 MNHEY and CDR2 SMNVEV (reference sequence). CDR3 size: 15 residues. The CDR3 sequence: CASGPPRRQGKPQHF. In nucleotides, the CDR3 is TGTGCCAGCGGGCCTCCCCGGCGTCAGGGCAAACCCCAGCATTTT.

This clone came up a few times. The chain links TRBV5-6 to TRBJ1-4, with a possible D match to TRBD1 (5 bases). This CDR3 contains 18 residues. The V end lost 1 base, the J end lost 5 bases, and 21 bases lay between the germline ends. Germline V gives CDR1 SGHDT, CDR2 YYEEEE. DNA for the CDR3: TGTGCCAGCAGCTTGTACGGGGACCCAGCACCCTTAAATGAAAAACTGTTTTTT. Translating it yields CASSLYGDPAPLNEKLFF. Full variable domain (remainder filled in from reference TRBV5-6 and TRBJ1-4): DAGVTQSPTHLIKTRGQQVTLRCSPKSGHDTVSWYQQALGQGPQFIFQYYEEEERQRGNFPDRFSGHQFPNYSSELNVNALLLGDSALYLCASSLYGDPAPLNEKLFFGSGTQLSVL.

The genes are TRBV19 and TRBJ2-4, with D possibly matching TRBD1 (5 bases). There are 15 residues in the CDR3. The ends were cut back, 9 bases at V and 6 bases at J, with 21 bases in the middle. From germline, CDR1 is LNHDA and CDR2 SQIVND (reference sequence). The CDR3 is CASSQGIVFRNIQYF. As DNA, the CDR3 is TGTGCCAGCTCGCAGGGAATAGTGTTTAGAAACATTCAGTACTTC.

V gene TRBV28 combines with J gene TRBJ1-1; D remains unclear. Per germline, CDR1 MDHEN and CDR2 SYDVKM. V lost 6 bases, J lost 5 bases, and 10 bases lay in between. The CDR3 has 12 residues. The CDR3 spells CASSQSGTEAFF. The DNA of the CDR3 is TGTGCCAGCAGCCAGTCCGGGACTGAAGCTTTCTTT.

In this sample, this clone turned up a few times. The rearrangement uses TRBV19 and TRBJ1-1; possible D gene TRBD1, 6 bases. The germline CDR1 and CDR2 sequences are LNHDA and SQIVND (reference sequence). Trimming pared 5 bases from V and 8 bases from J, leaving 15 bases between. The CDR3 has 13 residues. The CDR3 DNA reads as TGTGCCAGTAGTTTGAGCACAGGGTCGGAAGCTTTCTTT. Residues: CASSLSTGSEAFF. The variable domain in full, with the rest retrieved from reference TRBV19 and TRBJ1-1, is DGGITQSPKYLFRKEGQNVTLSCEQNLNHDAMYWYRQDPGQGLRLIYYSQIVNDFQKGDIAEGYSVSREKKESFPLTVTSAQKNPTAFYLCASSLSTGSEAFFGQGTRLTVV.

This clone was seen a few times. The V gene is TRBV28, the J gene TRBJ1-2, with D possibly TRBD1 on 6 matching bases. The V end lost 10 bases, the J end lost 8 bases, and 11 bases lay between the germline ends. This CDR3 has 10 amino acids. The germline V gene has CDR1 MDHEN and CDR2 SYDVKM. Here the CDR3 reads CATSRGGYTF. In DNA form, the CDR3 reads TGTGCCACCTCCAGGGGCGGCTACACCTTC.

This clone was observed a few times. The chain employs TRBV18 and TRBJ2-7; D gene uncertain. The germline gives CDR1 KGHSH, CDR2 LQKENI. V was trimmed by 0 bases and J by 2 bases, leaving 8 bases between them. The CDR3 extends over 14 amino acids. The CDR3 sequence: CASSPPASTYEQYF. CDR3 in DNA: TGTGCCAGCTCACCACCGGCCAGCACCTACGAGCAGTACTTC.

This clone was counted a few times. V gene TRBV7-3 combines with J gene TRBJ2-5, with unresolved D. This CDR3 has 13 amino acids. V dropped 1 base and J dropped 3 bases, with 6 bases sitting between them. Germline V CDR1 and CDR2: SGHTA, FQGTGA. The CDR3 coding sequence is TGTGCCAGCAGCTTAATACGGGAAGAGACCCAGTACTTC. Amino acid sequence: CASSLIREETQYF.

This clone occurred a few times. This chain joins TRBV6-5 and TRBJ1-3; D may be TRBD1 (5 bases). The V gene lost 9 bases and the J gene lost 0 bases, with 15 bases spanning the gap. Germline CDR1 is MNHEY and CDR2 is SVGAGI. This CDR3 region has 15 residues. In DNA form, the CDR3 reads TGTGCCAGTAGGCGGAGGGGCTACTCTGGAAACACCATATATTTT. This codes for CASRRRGYSGNTIYF.

This chain's CDR3 is CASVKGNTEAFF. The CDR3, as DNA: TGTGCCAGTGTGAAGGGGAACACTGAAGCTTTCTTT. The chain joins TRBV19 to TRBJ1-1; D is ambiguous. Germline lookup yields CDR1 LNHDA and CDR2 SQIVND (reference sequence). The CDR3 spans 12 residues. The V gene lost 8 bases and the J gene lost 1 base, with 8 bases spanning the gap.

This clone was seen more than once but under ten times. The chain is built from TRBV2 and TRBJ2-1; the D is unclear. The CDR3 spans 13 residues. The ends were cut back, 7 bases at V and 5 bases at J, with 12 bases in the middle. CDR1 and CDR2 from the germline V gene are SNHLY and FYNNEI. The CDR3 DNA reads TGTGCCAGCATCCTAAGGGAAAACAATGAGCAGTTCTTC. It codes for CASILRENNEQFF.

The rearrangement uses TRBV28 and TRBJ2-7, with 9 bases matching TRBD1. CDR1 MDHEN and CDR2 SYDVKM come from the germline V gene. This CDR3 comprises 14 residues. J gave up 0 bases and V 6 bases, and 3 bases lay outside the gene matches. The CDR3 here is CASRRTGASYEQYF. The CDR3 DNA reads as TGTGCCAGCAGGAGGACAGGGGCCTCCTACGAGCAGTACTTC.

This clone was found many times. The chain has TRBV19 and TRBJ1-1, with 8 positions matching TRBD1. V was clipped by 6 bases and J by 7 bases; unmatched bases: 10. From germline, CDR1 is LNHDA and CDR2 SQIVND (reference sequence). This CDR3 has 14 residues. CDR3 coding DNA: TGTGCCAGTAGATTGCTGGACAGGGAGAGTGAAGCTTTCTTT. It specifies CASRLLDRESEAFF.

In DNA form, the CDR3 reads TGTGCCAGCAGGAAGGGATGGACTGAAGCTTTCTTT. Amino acids: CASRKGWTEAFF. V usage is TRBV27 and J usage is TRBJ1-1, with D hard to call. This CDR3 has 12 residues. Germline assignment: CDR1 MNHEY and CDR2 SMNVEV (reference sequence). Trimming pared 6 bases from V and 5 bases from J, leaving 10 bases between.

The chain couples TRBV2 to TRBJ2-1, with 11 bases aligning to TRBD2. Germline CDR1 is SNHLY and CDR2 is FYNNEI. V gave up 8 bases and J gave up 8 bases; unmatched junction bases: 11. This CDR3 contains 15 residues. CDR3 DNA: TGTGCCAGCCTAAAGACTAGCGGGACGGGCGATGAGCAGTTCTTC. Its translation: CASLKTSGTGDEQFF.

CDR3 sequence (DNA): TGTGCCAGCAGCCCGGGGCGGGAGTTGAATAATGAGCAGTTCTTC. Translating it yields CASSPGRELNNEQFF. This chain connects TRBV9 to TRBJ2-1, with 7 bases aligning to TRBD2. Germline CDR1 and CDR2: SGDLS and YYNGEE. Unmatched junction bases numbered 11, after V lost 4 bases and J lost 7 bases. There are 15 residues in the CDR3.

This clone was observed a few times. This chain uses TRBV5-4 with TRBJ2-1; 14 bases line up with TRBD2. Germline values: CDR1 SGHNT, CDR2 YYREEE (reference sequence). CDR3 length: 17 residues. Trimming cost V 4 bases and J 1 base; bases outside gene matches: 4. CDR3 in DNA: TGTGCCAGCAGCCGGACTAGCGGGAGGCTGTCCTACAATGAGCAGTTCTTC. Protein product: CASSRTSGRLSYNEQFF. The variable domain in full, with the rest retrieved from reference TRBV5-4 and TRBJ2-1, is ETGVTQSPTHLIKTRGQQVTLRCSSQSGHNTVSWYQQALGQGPQFIFQYYREEENGRGNFPPRFSGLQFPNYSSELNVNALELDDSALYLCASSRTSGRLSYNEQFFGPGTRLTVL.

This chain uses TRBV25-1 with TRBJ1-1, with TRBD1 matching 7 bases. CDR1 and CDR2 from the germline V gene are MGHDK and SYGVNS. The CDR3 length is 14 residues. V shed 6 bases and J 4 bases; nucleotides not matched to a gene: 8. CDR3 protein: CASRDRSWGTEAFF. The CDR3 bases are TGTGCCAGCAGGGACAGGTCTTGGGGCACTGAAGCTTTCTTT. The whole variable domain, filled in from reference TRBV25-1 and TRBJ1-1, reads EADIYQTPRYLVIGTGKKITLECSQTMGHDKMYWYQQDPGMELHLIHYSYGVNSTEKGDLSSESTVSRIRTEHFPLTLESARPSHTSQYLCASRDRSWGTEAFFGQGTRLTVV.